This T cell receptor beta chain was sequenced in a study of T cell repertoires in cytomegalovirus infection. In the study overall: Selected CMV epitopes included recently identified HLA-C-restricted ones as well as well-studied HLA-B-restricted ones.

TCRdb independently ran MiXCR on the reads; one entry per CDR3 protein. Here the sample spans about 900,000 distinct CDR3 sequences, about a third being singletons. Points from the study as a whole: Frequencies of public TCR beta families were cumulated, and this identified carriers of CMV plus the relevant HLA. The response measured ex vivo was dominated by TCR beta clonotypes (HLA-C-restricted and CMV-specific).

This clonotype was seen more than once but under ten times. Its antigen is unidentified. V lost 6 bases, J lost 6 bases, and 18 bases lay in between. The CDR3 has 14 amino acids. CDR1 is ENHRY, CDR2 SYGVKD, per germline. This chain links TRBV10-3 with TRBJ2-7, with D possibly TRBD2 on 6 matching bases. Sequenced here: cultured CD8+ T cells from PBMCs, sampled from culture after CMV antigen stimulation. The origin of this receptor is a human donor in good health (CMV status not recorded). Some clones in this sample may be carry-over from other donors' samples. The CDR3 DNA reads TGTGCCATCAGGCAGACGCGGGATGGGGGCGAGCAGTACTTC. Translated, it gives CAIRQTRDGGEQYF.